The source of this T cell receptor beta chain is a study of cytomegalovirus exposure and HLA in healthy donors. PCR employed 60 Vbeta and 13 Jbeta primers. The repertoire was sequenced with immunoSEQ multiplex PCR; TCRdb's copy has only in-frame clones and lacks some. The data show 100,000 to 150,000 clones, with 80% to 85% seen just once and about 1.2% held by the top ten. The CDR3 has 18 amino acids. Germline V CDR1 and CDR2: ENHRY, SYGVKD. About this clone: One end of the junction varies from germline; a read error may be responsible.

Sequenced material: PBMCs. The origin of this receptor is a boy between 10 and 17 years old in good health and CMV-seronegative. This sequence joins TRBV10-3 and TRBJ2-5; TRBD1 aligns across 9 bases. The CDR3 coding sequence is TGTGCCATCAGCGAGTTAACCCCGGGACAGGGCCAAGCGGGGACCCAGTACTTC. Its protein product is CAISELTPGQGQAGTQYF.